The TCR beta chain described here comes from a study of long-term antiretroviral therapy in people with HIV. Study observations and caveats: Upon ART, diversity increased but remained lower than transplant donor controls. Information on adherence, resistance and therapy changes was unavailable.

Remarks on this clone: Antigen: not known.

The authors ran the immunoSEQ assay, v3.0, at survey level. Using immunoSEQ multiplex PCR, the repertoire was profiled, and TCRdb retains in-frame clones only, with some absent. Of about 30,000 clones in the sample, roughly 81% were seen once. The length of the CDR3 is 15 residues. Deletions cut 4 bases from V and 5 bases from J, with 16 bases between. Germline V lookup: CDR1 SGHRS, CDR2 YFSETQ. There was at least one pre-ART PBMC sample for each donor, plus at least two post-ART PBMC samples. Each participant with HIV received care in the United States. The TCR comes from a woman younger than 45 with HIV. The chain recombines TRBV5-1 with TRBJ1-5, with a tentative D call TRBD1 (5 bases). This sample comprised unsorted PBMCs, obtained just over 2.7 years before starting antiretroviral therapy. CDR3 DNA: TGCGCCAGCAGCCCCGGGACTTCGACCCATCAGCCCCAGCATTTT. It specifies CASSPGTSTHQPQHF.